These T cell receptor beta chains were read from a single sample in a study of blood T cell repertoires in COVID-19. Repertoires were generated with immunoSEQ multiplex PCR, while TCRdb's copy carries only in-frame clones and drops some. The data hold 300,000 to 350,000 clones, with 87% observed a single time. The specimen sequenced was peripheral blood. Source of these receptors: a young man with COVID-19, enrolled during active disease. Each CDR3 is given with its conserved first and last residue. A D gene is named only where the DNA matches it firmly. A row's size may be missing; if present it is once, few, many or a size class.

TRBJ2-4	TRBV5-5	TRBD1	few	CASSPQGAKNIQYF	TGTGCCAGCAGCCCACAGGGGGCCAAAAACATTCAGTACTTC
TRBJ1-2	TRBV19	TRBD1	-	CASSGPGQGIVYGYTF	TGTGCCAGTAGTGGGCCGGGACAGGGAATAGTCTATGGCTACACCTTC
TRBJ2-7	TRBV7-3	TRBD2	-	CASSPTGLGNEQYF	TGTGCCAGCAGCCCCACCGGACTAGGGAACGAGCAGTACTTC
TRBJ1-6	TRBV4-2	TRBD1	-	CASSQERTGLDPLHF	TGTGCCAGCAGCCAAGAGAGGACAGGCCTCGATCCCCTCCACTTT
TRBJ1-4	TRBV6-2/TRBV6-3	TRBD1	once	CASSLFGTGNEKLFF	TGTGCCAGCAGTTTATTCGGGACAGGGAACGAAAAACTGTTTTTT
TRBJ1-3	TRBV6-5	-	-	CASKQRSGNTIYF	TGTGCCAGCAAACAGAGATCTGGAAACACCATATATTTT
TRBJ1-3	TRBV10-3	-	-	CAISELTGGSGNTIYF	TGTGCCATCAGTGAGTTAACAGGAGGGTCTGGAAACACCATATATTTT
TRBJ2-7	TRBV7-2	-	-	CASSFQGGPYEQYF	TGTGCCAGCAGCTTCCAGGGGGGCCCCTACGAGCAGTACTTC
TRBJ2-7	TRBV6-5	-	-	CASRITQGSYEQYF	TGTGCCAGCAGAATTACACAGGGTTCCTACGAGCAGTACTTC
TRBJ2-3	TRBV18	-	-	CASSPYLATDTQYF	TGTGCCAGCTCACCATATCTAGCTACAGATACGCAGTATTTT
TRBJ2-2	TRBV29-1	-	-	CSVPMYTGELFF	TGCAGCGTCCCCATGTACACCGGGGAGCTGTTTTTT
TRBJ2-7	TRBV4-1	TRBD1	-	CASSPDRASYEQYF	TGCGCCAGCAGCCCTGACAGGGCCTCCTACGAGCAGTACTTC
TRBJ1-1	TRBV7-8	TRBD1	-	CASSRQGRETFF	TGTGCCAGCAGCCGACAGGGGAGGGAAACTTTCTTT
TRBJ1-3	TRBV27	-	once	CASSRGGIRGLSGNTIYF	TGTGCCAGCAGTCGTGGGGGGATCAGGGGACTAAGTGGAAACACCATATATTTT
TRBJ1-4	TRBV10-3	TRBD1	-	CAISEGTGLVSNEKLFF	TGTGCCATCAGTGAGGGGACAGGGTTGGTTTCTAATGAAAAACTGTTTTTT
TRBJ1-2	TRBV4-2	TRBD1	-	CASSLTRQGANYGYTF	TGTGCCAGCAGCCTAACGAGACAGGGGGCTAACTATGGCTACACCTTC
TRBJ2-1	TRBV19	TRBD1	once	CASNAGLMPGQGNEQFF	TGTGCCAGTAACGCTGGGTTAATGCCGGGACAGGGAAATGAGCAGTTCTTC